This TCR beta chain was sequenced for a study of shared clonotypes between healthy human individuals. How the authors handled the data: There were no quality scores in the junction-only immunoSEQ sequences, so filtering differed. This table comes from immunoSEQ multiplex PCR, and its TCRdb copy is limited to in-frame clones, with some not included. V, J and clone size are taken as reported in that table, and D and trimming were inferred from the DNA itself. The profile shows about 980,000 clones, roughly 72% of them singletons. Regarding this clone: Its antigen is not known.

Study conclusions and caveats: In a few donors, about 5% of naive CD4 clonotypes appeared in common.

Naive CD4+ cells were CD45RA-selected; the remaining cells were memory. Germline-derived CDR1 and CDR2 are SGHNT and YYREEE (reference sequence). The CDR3 is 16 residues long. The J segment lost 9 bases and the V segment lost 0 bases, leaving 10 bases of the junction unmatched. Input material: memory CD4+ T cells sorted from blood. Subset noted: CD45RA-negative fraction. This chain connects TRBV5-4 to TRBJ2-7, with 12 bases matching TRBD2. The receptor comes from a man younger than 35 in good health. CDR3 sequence reads: CASSLASGRGTGRQYF. The CDR3 bases are TGTGCCAGCAGCTTGGCTAGCGGGAGGGGTACTGGACGGCAGTACTTC.